The 17 T cell receptor beta chains listed next were all sequenced from one sample in a study of shared clonotypes between healthy human individuals. TCRdb keeps only in-frame clones here, not all; method: immunoSEQ multiplex PCR. The repertoire holds about 1.1 million clones, with about 80% as singletons. Source material: memory CD4+ T cells from PBMCs. Subset noted: CD45RA-negative fraction. Every receptor here comes from a young man in good health. Some clones in this sample may be carry-over from other donors' samples.

V usage is TRBV6-1 and J usage is TRBJ2-3; the match to TRBD2 covers 8 bases. J gave up 2 bases and V 8 bases, and 6 bases lay outside the gene matches. CDR3 length equals 14 residues. Germline V lookup: CDR1 MNHNS, CDR2 SASEGT. The CDR3 is CASLAGRDTDTQYF. CDR3 DNA: TGTGCCAGCTTAGCCGGGAGGGACACAGATACGCAGTATTTT.

The chain has TRBV6-1 and TRBJ1-4, with D unclear. The CDR3 contains 15 residues. V was clipped by 4 bases and J by 3 bases, with 12 bases between them. In germline, CDR1 is MNHNS, CDR2 SASEGT. As DNA, the CDR3 is TGTGCCAGCAGTGCCCAAGGGAGGGCTAATGAAAAACTGTTTTTT. Amino acids: CASSAQGRANEKLFF.

In this sample, this clone turned up once. The same CDR3 can be traced to other DNA sequences in this sample. This chain uses TRBV11-3 with TRBJ2-2; D is unclear. V lost 1 base to trimming and J lost 6 bases, with 3 bases between them. Germline-derived CDR1 and CDR2 are SGHNT and YENEEA. The CDR3 totals 12 residues. The CDR3 loop reads CASSLGPGELFF. The CDR3 region has the DNA TGTGCCAGCAGCTTAGGCCCCGGGGAGCTGTTTTTT.

The chain recombines TRBV7-8 with TRBJ2-7; D is undetermined. The germline V and J ends were trimmed by 3 bases and 0 bases, with 12 bases remaining between them. The V gene's germline CDR1 is SGHVS and CDR2 FQNEAQ. This CDR3 is 15 amino acids long. CDR3 loop: CASSLMAASSYEQYF. The CDR3 bases are TGTGCCAGCAGCTTGATGGCAGCGTCCTCCTACGAGCAGTACTTC.

J is TRBJ1-6 and V is TRBV6-5, with 8 bases identical to TRBD1. CDR3 size: 15 residues. The germline V gene has CDR1 MNHEY and CDR2 SVGAGI. With 5 bases clipped from V and 9 bases from J, the junction kept 9 bases outside the gene matches. CDR3 coding DNA: TGTGCCAGCAGTGTTAGAGGACAGGGAGGTTCACCCCTCCACTTT. Translated: CASSVRGQGGSPLHF.

This clone was seen just once. The chain joins TRBV10-3 to TRBJ2-5; 7 positions agree with TRBD2. The CDR3 has 13 amino acids. Per the germline V gene, CDR1 is ENHRY and CDR2 is SYGVKD. The J segment lost 4 bases and the V segment lost 4 bases, leaving 3 bases of the junction unmatched. The DNA for the CDR3 is TGTGCCATCAGTGTAGCGGGCGGAGAGACCCAGTACTTC. It codes for CAISVAGGETQYF.

The CDR3 region is CASSWGLLTNTGELFF. In DNA, the CDR3 is TGTGCCAGCAGCTGGGGACTTCTAACTAACACCGGGGAGCTGTTTTTT. J is TRBJ2-2 and V is TRBV5-6, with TRBD2 as a possible D gene (6 bases). CDR3 length equals 16 residues. Germline V gene sequence: CDR1 SGHDT, CDR2 YYEEEE. The V gene lost 3 bases and the J gene lost 2 bases, with 14 bases spanning the gap.

The chain links TRBV6-1 to TRBJ1-3; D not resolved. The V gene lost 6 bases and the J gene lost 0 bases, with 9 bases spanning the gap. CDR3 length equals 14 residues. From germline, CDR1 is MNHNS and CDR2 SASEGT. The DNA for the CDR3 is TGTGCCAGCAGCCACACTAACTCTGGAAACACCATATATTTT. Residues: CASSHTNSGNTIYF.

V and J are TRBV10-3 and TRBJ1-1, with TRBD1 matching 11 bases. The CDR3 has 15 amino acids. The V gene end was trimmed by 7 bases and the J gene end by 5 bases; junction bases not matched to a gene: 9. CDR1 is ENHRY and CDR2 is SYGVKD in the germline V gene. The CDR3 is CAITTSRDRGTEAFF. The CDR3 nucleotides read TGTGCCATCACGACGTCCCGGGACAGGGGGACTGAAGCTTTCTTT.

The V and J genes are TRBV9 and TRBJ2-2; 8 nucleotides agree with TRBD1. The J segment lost 6 bases and the V segment lost 4 bases, leaving 8 bases of the junction unmatched. This CDR3 is 15 amino acids long. Germline loops: CDR1 SGDLS, CDR2 YYNGEE. Here the CDR3 reads CASSRWTGLSGELFF. DNA of the CDR3: TGTGCCAGCAGCAGATGGACAGGGCTGTCCGGGGAGCTGTTTTTT.

This clone was counted between two and nine times. Different DNA sequences within this sample yield the same CDR3. The chain recombines TRBV28 with TRBJ2-1; 13 nucleotides match TRBD2. Germline values: CDR1 MDHEN, CDR2 SYDVKM. The CDR3 runs to 14 residues. V shed 6 bases and J 7 bases; nucleotides not matched to a gene: 3. The CDR3, as DNA: TGTGCCAGCAGACTAGCGGGAGGGTATAATGAGCAGTTCTTC. It yields the protein CASRLAGGYNEQFF. The whole variable domain, filled in from reference TRBV28 and TRBJ2-1, reads DVKVTQSSRYLVKRTGEKVFLECVQDMDHENMFWYRQDPGLGLRLIYFSYDVKMKEKGDIPEGYSVSREKKERFSLILESASTNQTSMYLCASRLAGGYNEQFFGPGTRLTVL.

This clone came up a few times. This chain joins TRBV11-2 and TRBJ2-7; a weak D match, TRBD1 (6 bases). The V end was cut by 7 bases, the J end by 4 bases, with 14 bases between. The germline V gene has CDR1 SGHAT and CDR2 FQNNGV. The CDR3 has 13 residues. In DNA form, the CDR3 reads TGTGCCAGCACCCGCTGGGGGCAATACGAGCAGTACTTC. This encodes CASTRWGQYEQYF.

This clone has at least ten counts. The sample contains more than one DNA sequence encoding this CDR3. The genes are TRBV5-4 and TRBJ2-3, with 12 bases matching TRBD2. In germline, CDR1 is SGHNT, CDR2 YYREEE (reference sequence). V gave up 4 bases and J gave up 0 bases; unmatched junction bases: 3. There are 16 residues in the CDR3. CDR3 DNA: TGTGCCAGCAGCGCGGGACTAGCGGGCAGCACAGATACGCAGTATTTT. Translated, it gives CASSAGLAGSTDTQYF. The full variable domain, with the rest looked up from reference TRBV5-4 and TRBJ2-3, is ETGVTQSPTHLIKTRGQQVTLRCSSQSGHNTVSWYQQALGQGPQFIFQYYREEENGRGNFPPRFSGLQFPNYSSELNVNALELDDSALYLCASSAGLAGSTDTQYFGPGTRLTVL.

As to this clone: A far larger clone is off by one base, so a read error is likely. Other DNA sequences within the sample encode an identical CDR3. The chain combines TRBV29-1 with TRBJ1-1; a possible D gene is TRBD1 (5 bases). V dropped 4 bases and J dropped 0 bases, with 15 bases sitting between them. This CDR3 comprises 15 residues. Germline assignment: CDR1 SQVTM and CDR2 ANQGSEA. For the CDR3, the DNA is TGCAGCGTTGCAGACGGGTGGGGGATGAACACTGAAGCTTTCTTT. It translates to CSVADGWGMNTEAFF.

The rearrangement uses TRBV7-9 and TRBJ1-1; D remains ambiguous. The CDR3 runs to 13 residues. Per germline, CDR1 SEHNR and CDR2 FQNEAQ (reference sequence). The V end was cut by 4 bases, the J end by 1 base, with 7 bases between. The CDR3 DNA reads TGTGCCAGCAGCTCACAGAGGAACACTGAAGCTTTCTTT. Amino acid sequence: CASSSQRNTEAFF.

The V gene is TRBV30, the J gene TRBJ1-6, with D hard to call. V was cut by 3 bases and J by 3 bases, with 15 bases left in between. Germline V gene sequence: CDR1 GTSNPN, CDR2 SVGIG (reference sequence). There are 16 residues in the CDR3. CDR3: CAWRTGGIRYNSPLHF. The DNA of the CDR3 is TGTGCCTGGAGAACGGGAGGGATTCGCTATAATTCACCCCTCCACTTT.

The chain carries TRBV11-1 and TRBJ1-1, with D maybe TRBD1 (5 bases). Germline CDR1 reads SGHAT; CDR2 reads FQDESV (reference sequence). V lost 5 bases and J lost 2, with 15 bases in between. The CDR3 spans 15 residues. CDR3 protein: CASSAVRTKNTEAFF. In DNA, the CDR3 is TGTGCCAGCAGCGCAGTCCGGACAAAAAACACTGAAGCTTTCTTT.